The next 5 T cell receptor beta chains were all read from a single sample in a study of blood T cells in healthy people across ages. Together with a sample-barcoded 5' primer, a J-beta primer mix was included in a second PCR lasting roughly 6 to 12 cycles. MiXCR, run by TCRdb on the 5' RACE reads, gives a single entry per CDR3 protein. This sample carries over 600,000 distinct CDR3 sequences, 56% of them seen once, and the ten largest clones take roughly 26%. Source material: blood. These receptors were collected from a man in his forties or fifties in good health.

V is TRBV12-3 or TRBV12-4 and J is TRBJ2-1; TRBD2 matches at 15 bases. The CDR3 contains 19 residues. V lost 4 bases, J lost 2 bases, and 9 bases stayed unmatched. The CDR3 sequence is CASSSGTSGRRGAYNEQFF. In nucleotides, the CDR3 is TGTGCCAGCAGTTCCGGGACTAGCGGGAGGAGGGGCGCCTACAATGAGCAGTTCTTC.

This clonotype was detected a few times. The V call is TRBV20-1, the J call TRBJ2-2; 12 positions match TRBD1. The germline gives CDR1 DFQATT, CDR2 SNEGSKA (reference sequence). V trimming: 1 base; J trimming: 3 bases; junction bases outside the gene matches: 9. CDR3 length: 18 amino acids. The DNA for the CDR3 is TGCAGTGCTAGAGGTCCGGGACAGGGGGCGTGGGACACCGGGGAGCTGTTTTTT. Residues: CSARGPGQGAWDTGELFF.

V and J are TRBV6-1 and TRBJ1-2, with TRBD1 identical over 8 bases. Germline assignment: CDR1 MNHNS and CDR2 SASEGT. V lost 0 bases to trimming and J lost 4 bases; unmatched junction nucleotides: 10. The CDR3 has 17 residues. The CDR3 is CASSEARSRGRRYGYTF. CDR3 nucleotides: TGTGCCAGCAGTGAAGCACGGAGCAGGGGGCGACGCTATGGCTACACCTTC.

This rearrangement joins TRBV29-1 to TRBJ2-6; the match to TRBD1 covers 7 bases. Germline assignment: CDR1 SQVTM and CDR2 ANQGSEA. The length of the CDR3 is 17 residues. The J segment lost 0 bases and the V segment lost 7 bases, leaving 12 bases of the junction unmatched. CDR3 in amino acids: CSAANRDSPSGANVLTF. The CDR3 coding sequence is TGCAGCGCTGCCAATCGGGACAGCCCCTCTGGGGCCAACGTCCTGACTTTC.

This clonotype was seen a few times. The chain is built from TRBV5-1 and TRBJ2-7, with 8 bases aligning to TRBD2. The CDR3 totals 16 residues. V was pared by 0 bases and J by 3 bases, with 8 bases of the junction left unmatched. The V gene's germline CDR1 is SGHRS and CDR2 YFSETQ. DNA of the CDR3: TGCGCCAGCAGCTTGGGTCTAGCGGGTGAATTCTACGAGCAGTACTTC. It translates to CASSLGLAGEFYEQYF.